These 4 T cell receptor beta chains were sequenced from one sample in a study of regulatory T cells in long-lasting Graves disease. Arm-PCR with iRepertoire HTBI primers amplified the CDR3 regions for these TCR beta libraries. A single record per CDR3 protein comes from TCRdb applying MiXCR to the multiplex PCR reads. The sample records roughly 610,000 distinct CDR3 sequences, less than 20% being singletons. Time point denoted: newly diagnosed GD, antithyroid drugs for less than 3 months. Extracted PBMC RNA gave rise to the TCR library. This same sample was also part of a study on T cells in Graves' hyperthyroidism and ophthalmopathy.

This specimen consisted of peripheral blood mononuclear cells (PBMCs), obtained at new diagnosis, from a patient treated with antithyroid drugs. The source is a woman in her thirties with Graves disease.

In this sample, this clonotype turned up many times. The chain uses TRBV6-1 and TRBJ1-5; unclear D gene. Trimming took off 0 bases at V and 4 bases at J, with 19 bases between the two ends. The germline gives CDR1 MNHNS, CDR2 SASEGT. CDR3 length equals 18 residues. The CDR3, as DNA: TGTGCCAGCAGTGAAGCGGTCGGACGGGCCTCCCCAAATCAGCCCCAGCATTTT. Encoded protein: CASSEAVGRASPNQPQHF.

To note about this clonotype: Since a much larger clone is just one base distant, this may be a read error. The chain carries TRBV29-1 and TRBJ2-7; the match to TRBD2 covers 10 bases. This CDR3 spans 12 amino acids. CDR1 SQVTM and CDR2 ANQGSEA come from the germline V gene. The CDR3 loop is CRVTSGTREQYF. In DNA form, the CDR3 reads TGCCGCGTTACTAGCGGGACTCGCGAGCAGTACTTC.

This clonotype was seen at least ten times. One junction end disagrees with the germline gene, perhaps due to a read error. The J gene is TRBJ1-5, the V gene TRBV12-3 or TRBV12-4; the match to TRBD1 covers 12 bases. This CDR3 has 17 amino acids. CDR3: CASSQGRGTGGKQPQHF. The CDR3 region has the DNA TGTGCCAGCAGTCAGGGTAGGGGGACAGGGGGCAAACAGCCCCAGCATTTT.

V usage is TRBV7-2 and J usage is TRBJ2-5, with 10 bases matching TRBD1. Looked up from germline, CDR1 is SGHTA and CDR2 is FQGNSA. V gave up 3 bases and J gave up 5 bases; unmatched junction bases: 9. The CDR3 sequence is 16 residues long. The CDR3 DNA follows: TGTGCCAGCAGCTTCGAGAGGGGACAGGGGTCGGAGACCCAGTACTTC. Its protein product is CASSFERGQGSETQYF. Using reference TRBV7-2 and TRBJ2-5 for the parts outside the CDR3, the full variable domain is GAGVSQSPSNKVTEKGKDVELRCDPISGHTALYWYRQSLGQGLEFLIYFQGNSAPDKSGLPSDRFSAERTGGSVSTLTIQRTQQEDSAVYLCASSFERGQGSETQYFGPGTRLLVL.